These 18 T cell receptor beta chains came from one sample sequenced in a study of cytomegalovirus exposure and HLA in healthy donors. The PCR employed 60 Vbeta primers together with 13 Jbeta primers. The method was immunoSEQ multiplex PCR; TCRdb's version includes in-frame clones alone and lacks a portion of them. There are approximately 50,000 clones in the sample, with about a sixth held by the top ten. The specimen was PBMCs. These receptors all stem from a male donor in good health and CMV-seronegative.

The rearrangement links TRBV4-3 to TRBJ2-1; TRBD2 is a possible D gene (5 bases). The V and J ends lost 0 bases and 0 bases respectively, with 12 bases between them. This CDR3 comprises 17 residues. Germline CDR1 reads LGHNA; CDR2 reads YSLEER. The CDR3 loop reads CASSQDKSGSSYNEQFF. CDR3 DNA sequence: TGCGCCAGCAGCCAAGATAAGAGCGGTAGCTCCTACAATGAGCAGTTCTTC.

The rearrangement joins TRBV4-3 to TRBJ1-5, with a weak D call TRBD1 (5 bases). This CDR3 is 18 amino acids long. Germline V lookup: CDR1 LGHNA, CDR2 YSLEER. Trimming shortened V by 1 base and J by 1 base, and 17 bases separated the two germline ends. The CDR3 protein is CASSQVWGGMESNQPQHF. The CDR3 DNA follows: TGCGCCAGCAGCCAAGTTTGGGGGGGAATGGAAAGCAATCAGCCCCAGCATTTT.

V gene TRBV5-1 combines with J gene TRBJ1-4, with 7 bases aligning to TRBD1. The V gene end was trimmed by 0 bases and the J gene end by 8 bases; junction bases not matched to a gene: 7. Germline CDR1 reads SGHRS; CDR2 reads YFSETQ. This CDR3 has 15 amino acids. The CDR3 coding sequence is TGCGCCAGCAGCTTGGCCCAGGGGGACAACGAAAAACTGTTTTTT. It is translated as CASSLAQGDNEKLFF.

The rearrangement links TRBV7-3 to TRBJ2-1, with D tentatively TRBD2 (6 bases). The V gene's germline CDR1 is SGHTA and CDR2 FQGTGA. This CDR3 has 16 amino acids. Trimming removed 5 bases at V and 0 bases at J, with 14 bases between. This CDR3 is CASSPHGGGSYNEQFF. The DNA of the CDR3 is TGTGCCAGCAGCCCGCACGGGGGTGGCTCCTACAATGAGCAGTTCTTC.

This chain uses TRBV6-5 with TRBJ1-4; the D is unclear. This CDR3 region has 15 residues. The V end lost 3 bases, the J end lost 8 bases, and 16 bases lay between the germline ends. Per the germline V gene, CDR1 is MNHEY and CDR2 is SVGAGI. CDR3 loop: CASSYGSGLSEKLFF. The DNA of the CDR3 is TGTGCCAGCAGTTATGGTTCGGGTTTAAGCGAAAAACTGTTTTTT.

The CDR3 here is CASSLINKETQYF. The DNA for the CDR3 is TGTGCCAGCTCACTAATAAATAAAGAGACCCAGTACTTC. This chain uses TRBV18 with TRBJ2-5; D gene uncertain. V was cut by 4 bases and J by 3 bases, with 9 bases left in between. CDR3 length: 13 residues. Germline-derived CDR1 and CDR2 are KGHSH and LQKENI.

The chain employs TRBV12-5 and TRBJ2-7; 7 bases are a match to TRBD1. The CDR3 totals 17 residues. Germline V gene lookup returns CDR1 LGHNT and CDR2 FRNRAP. V gave up 0 bases and J gave up 4 bases; unmatched junction bases: 12. The CDR3 region is CASGLVLPGGQRYEQYF. For the CDR3, the DNA is TGTGCTAGTGGTTTGGTACTCCCTGGGGGACAGCGGTACGAGCAGTACTTC.

V gene TRBV6-1 combines with J gene TRBJ2-5; D is possibly TRBD2 (6 bases). Germline V gene data show CDR1 as MNHNS and CDR2 as SASEGT. Trimming left V 6 bases short and J 5 bases short, with 13 bases between. The CDR3 consists of 13 residues. CDR3 sequence reads: CASRRDFGETQYF. CDR3 nucleotides: TGTGCCAGCAGGCGGGACTTTGGGGAGACCCAGTACTTC.

The chain links TRBV7-2 to TRBJ1-5; D is uncertain. Trimming shortened V by 0 bases and J by 4 bases, and 7 bases separated the two germline ends. Germline CDR1 and CDR2: SGHTA and FQGNSA. The CDR3 length is 14 residues. The CDR3 DNA follows: TGTGCCAGCAGCTTAGCTCCGGAGAATCAGCCCCAGCATTTT. Translation: CASSLAPENQPQHF.

The V gene is TRBV18, the J gene TRBJ1-2, with 8 bases fitting TRBD1. The CDR3 is 14 amino acids. The V segment lost 1 base and the J segment 7 bases; nucleotides outside the gene matches: 5. Germline lookup yields CDR1 KGHSH and CDR2 LQKENI. CDR3 DNA sequence: TGTGCCAGCTCACCACAATCCGGACAGGGTGGCTACACCTTC. This translates into CASSPQSGQGGYTF.

This chain uses TRBV9 with TRBJ1-2; 7 bases agree with TRBD1. This CDR3 contains 14 residues. Germline CDR1 reads SGDLS; CDR2 reads YYNGEE. Unmatched junction bases numbered 9, after V lost 2 bases and J lost 8 bases. CDR3 amino acids: CASSVGQGVGGYTF. DNA of the CDR3: TGTGCCAGCAGCGTCGGCCAGGGGGTAGGGGGCTACACCTTC.

The chain is built from TRBV4-1 and TRBJ2-1, with D tentatively TRBD1 (5 bases). CDR1 and CDR2 from the germline V gene are MGHRA and YSYEKL. The germline V and J ends were trimmed by 1 base and 7 bases, with 14 bases remaining between them. The CDR3 has 15 residues. DNA for the CDR3: TGCGCCAGCAGCCAAGTCGTCCCAAGACAGAATGAGCAGTTCTTC. This translates into CASSQVVPRQNEQFF.

This chain joins TRBV9 and TRBJ1-6; the match to TRBD1 covers 7 bases. The V gene end was trimmed by 3 bases and the J gene end by 6 bases; junction bases not matched to a gene: 3. Germline V gene sequence: CDR1 SGDLS, CDR2 YYNGEE. The CDR3 spans 14 residues. The CDR3 bases are TGTGCCAGCAGCGGACAGGGTATTAATTCACCCCTCCACTTT. Its protein is CASSGQGINSPLHF.

The rearrangement uses TRBV4-1 and TRBJ1-2; maybe TRBD1 (5 bases). The CDR3 has 14 residues. V was cut by 0 bases and J by 4 bases, with 9 bases left in between. Germline CDR1 MGHRA, CDR2 YSYEKL. CDR3 in amino acids: CASSQDLTAYGYTF. CDR3 bases: TGCGCCAGCAGCCAAGATTTGACAGCCTATGGCTACACCTTC.

The chain uses TRBV30 and TRBJ1-6; D is perhaps TRBD1 (6 bases). The germline V gene encodes CDR1 GTSNPN and CDR2 SVGIG (reference sequence). This CDR3 has 18 residues. The V and J ends lost 3 bases and 7 bases respectively, with 25 bases between them. This CDR3 reads CAWSVSYITGMRNSPLHF. The CDR3, as DNA: TGTGCCTGGAGCGTCAGTTACATCACAGGGATGAGGAATTCACCCCTCCACTTT.

The chain uses TRBV5-1 and TRBJ2-1; no clear D. Between the trimmed V and J ends, which lost 0 bases and 0 bases, there was a span of 13 bases. The CDR3 loop spans 17 amino acids. The germline V gene has CDR1 SGHRS and CDR2 YFSETQ. The CDR3 DNA is TGCGCCAGCAGCTTGGTTACGGGTTCGAGCTCCTACAATGAGCAGTTCTTC. Amino acid sequence: CASSLVTGSSSYNEQFF. The variable domain in full, completed from reference TRBV5-1 and TRBJ2-1, reads KAGVTQTPRYLIKTRGQQVTLSCSPISGHRSVSWYQQTPGQGLQFLFEYFSETQRNKGNFPGRFSGRQFSNSRSEMNVSTLELGDSALYLCASSLVTGSSSYNEQFFGPGTRLTVL.

The chain is built from TRBV6-1 and TRBJ1-1; D gene uncertain. V was clipped by 7 bases and J by 1 base, with 10 bases between them. Germline V gives CDR1 MNHNS, CDR2 SASEGT. The CDR3 loop spans 13 amino acids. The CDR3 nucleotides are TGTGCCAGCATTGGGCTCTGGAACACTGAAGCTTTCTTT. Its protein is CASIGLWNTEAFF.

The rearrangement uses TRBV4-1 and TRBJ2-7; 7 bases fit TRBD1. Unmatched junction bases numbered 5, after V lost 0 bases and J lost 3 bases. The germline gives CDR1 MGHRA, CDR2 YSYEKL. The CDR3 sequence is 15 residues long. The chain's CDR3 is CASSQDRGISYEQYF. In nucleotides, the CDR3 is TGCGCCAGCAGCCAAGACAGGGGGATCAGCTACGAGCAGTACTTC.